This T cell receptor beta chain was captured by sequencing in a study of T-cell reconstitution after alpha-beta-depleted transplantation in children (dated by TCRdb to 2016 to 2017). Notes on the research overall: The study quantitatively tracked T-cell immune reconstitution after TCRalphabeta/CD19-depleted allogeneic hematopoietic cell transplantation in children using TCR repertoire profiling.

The library was obtained by PCR. Sequenced using an Illumina HiSeq 2500. To normalize quantification of the TCRbeta repertoire, the TCR libraries were built with molecular barcoding that relied on unique molecular identifiers. TCRdb reanalyzed the raw reads on its own, using fastp at Q25 for trimming and MiXCR for clone calling, and kept in-frame beta chains. When rows share a CDR3 protein, they turn into one entry using the most common DNA and genes. The sample data list approximately 70,000 distinct CDR3 sequences, and 4.9% of these were observed just once. The ten largest clones represent approximately 20% of the sample. Explained via the paper, the treatment or condition label denotes: allogeneic hematopoietic cell transplantation with graft depleted of TCRalphabeta T cells and CD19 B cells. TCRalphabeta/CD19-depleted allogeneic hematopoietic cell grafts were given to the transplant recipients, all of whom were children.

What the work shows at the level of the full study, not this receptor alone: The apparently early recovery of alphabetaT-cell counts about two months after transplant reportedly depended on only several hundred rapidly expanded clones that came from non-depleted graft cells. Hyperexpanded clone frequencies declined over subsequent months; after one year, T-cell counts and TCRbeta diversity were mostly attributed to newly produced T cells. In some patients, the high TCRbeta diversity seen at day 60 was put down to recipient T cells and intrathymic progenitors that had survived conditioning.

This clonotype was seen ten or more times. The target of this receptor is not known. Base qualities are missing; no much larger clone stands one base away. Trimmed from V: 2 bases; trimmed from J: 5 bases; junction bases lacking a gene match: 5. For CDR1 and CDR2, the germline V gene lists MDHEN and SYDVKM. The CDR3 starts with the cysteine, ends with the phenylalanine, and has 15 residues. Just CDR3 DNA is preserved here, 45 bases in frame from base 1. Source: PBMCs, mostly from graft donor cells, taken 180 days after TCRalphabeta/CD19-depleted stem cell transplant. The TCR was taken from a boy younger than two who had a stem cell transplant for acute myeloid leukemia, so the T cells may come from the graft donor. The V and J genes are TRBV28 and TRBJ2-5, and 10 junctional nucleotides match TRBD1. The CDR3 region reads CASSLPTGGVETQYF. The bases read TGTGCCAGCAGTTTACCGACAGGGGGCGTCGAGACCCAGTACTTC.